This T cell receptor (beta chain) was identified in a study of blood T cell repertoires in COVID-19. Study at large: PBMCs, B-cell-depleted T cells, or T cells provided the cDNA or gDNA that made up the material.

Study processing details: Estimation of nucleated cell counts was performed using reference gene primer amplification. TCRdb's copy holds only in-frame clones and misses some; the assay was immunoSEQ multiplex PCR. That table supplies the V and J calls and clone size; D and trimming were determined from the DNA. The table includes about 200,000 clones, approximately 80% detected once. Participants were aged roughly 18 to 89 years, lived in 24 US areas, and enrolled virtually. Donors in Cohort 3 counted as recovered after two negative PCRs, clearance, or symptom resolution. Trimming removed 1 base from V and 3 bases from J, with 9 bases in between. This CDR3 is built from 14 residues. Germline V gene lookup returns CDR1 LGHNA and CDR2 YNFKEQ.

This chain connects TRBV4-2 to TRBJ1-2; no clear D gene. The sequence came from a man in his forties who had recovered from COVID-19. Sequences were obtained from PBMCs or T cells enriched from blood (not recorded which). DNA of the CDR3: TGTGCCAGCAGCCAAGTAAGTCGGGACTATGGCTACACCTTC. Amino acid sequence: CASSQVSRDYGYTF.